These 20 T cell receptor beta chains share one sample of origin, sequenced in a study (dated by TCRdb to the mid-2010s). Receptor libraries were prepared by 5' RACE. The sample was run on an Illumina MiSeq. The raw public reads went through TCRdb reprocessing: fastp at Q25, MiXCR clone calling, in-frame beta chains kept. Each record represents a unique CDR3 protein, reported with the most common genes and DNA among its rows. A total of about 5,700 distinct CDR3 sequences appear in this sample, 34% of them only once. The ten largest clones take up about 5% of the sample. Sequencing used naive CD4+ T cells sorted from a lymph node. This sample's cell subset or site label indicates: naive CD4+ T cells, CD4+CD45RA+CD25-. The receptors originated from a female donor with breast cancer.

This chain links TRBV12-3 or TRBV12-4 with TRBJ1-4; 7 positions agree with TRBD1. V lost 3 bases and J lost 8; bases outside the gene matches: 9. This CDR3 is built from 15 residues. This CDR3 reads CASSLVRTGGEKLFF. In DNA form, the CDR3 reads TGTGCCAGCAGTTTGGTCCGGACAGGTGGAGAAAAACTGTTTTTT.

This clonotype was seen a handful of times. V gene TRBV27 combines with J gene TRBJ1-1; 10 nucleotides agree with TRBD1. The ends lost 6 bases at V and 1 base at J; junction bases unmatched: 2. Germline V gene lookup returns CDR1 MNHEY and CDR2 SMNVEV (reference sequence). This CDR3 has 14 amino acids. CDR3 sequence reads: CASRRQGANTEAFF. The CDR3 DNA reads as TGTGCCAGCAGACGACAGGGGGCGAACACTGAAGCTTTCTTT.

This clonotype counts as medium-sized. The chain carries TRBV18 and TRBJ1-1; no firm D call. The V end lost 3 bases, the J end lost 1 base, and 6 bases lay between the germline ends. The V gene's germline CDR1 is KGHSH and CDR2 LQKENI. This CDR3 comprises 13 residues. CDR3 amino acids: CASSPSENTEAFF. For the CDR3, the DNA is TGTGCCAGCTCACCCTCAGAGAACACTGAAGCTTTCTTT.

Concerning this clonotype: Possible read error: a much larger clone is one base away. This is likely a read error, given that the CDR3 carries no conserved phenylalanine or tryptophan at its end. The chain links TRBV11-2 to TRBJ2-5, with D uncertain. Germline V CDR1 and CDR2: SGHAT, FQNNGV. Trimming left V 5 bases short and J 3 bases short, with 13 bases between. The CDR3 sequence is 14 residues long. CDR3 DNA sequence: TGTGCCAGCAGCCTAACGACGCGGAAAGAGACCCAGTACTCC. Protein: CASSLTTRKETQYS.

V and J are TRBV27 and TRBJ2-7; no definite D call. The V end was cut by 6 bases, the J end by 2 bases, with 20 bases between. The CDR3 is 16 residues long. CDR1 and CDR2 (germline): MNHEY, SMNVEV (reference sequence). The CDR3 DNA reads TGTGCCAGCAGCTCCTCTAAGTGGGCTTACACCTACGAGCAGTACTTC. It specifies CASSSSKWAYTYEQYF.

Details on this clonotype: One base away lies a much larger clone, so this may be a sequencing read error. The chain combines TRBV5-1 with TRBJ1-4; D gene ambiguous. The CDR3 runs to 15 residues. Germline CDR1 SGHRS, CDR2 YFSETQ. Trimming pared 0 bases from V and 8 bases from J, leaving 14 bases between. In DNA, the CDR3 is TGCGCCAGCAGCTTGGGTGACTGCTTAAAGGAAAAACTGTTTTTT. This codes for CASSLGDCLKEKLFF.

The rearrangement uses TRBV11-2 and TRBJ2-3; no reliable D call. Germline assignment: CDR1 SGHAT and CDR2 FQNNGV. Trimming shortened V by 0 bases and J by 3 bases, and 7 bases separated the two germline ends. This CDR3 comprises 14 residues. In DNA form, the CDR3 reads TGTGCCAGCAGCTTAGATTATGTGACAGATACGCAGTATTTT. It codes for CASSLDYVTDTQYF.

This clonotype has only one observation. One end of the junction varies from germline; a read error may be responsible. The CDR3 DNA follows: TGTGCCAGCAGCGTACGGGGCAGTAATACACCCCTCTACTTT. Amino acid sequence: CASSVRGSNTPLYF. This sequence joins TRBV9 and TRBJ1-6; weak D call: TRBD1 (5 bases). This CDR3 has 14 amino acids. Germline values: CDR1 SGDLS, CDR2 YYNGEE.

Relative to its sample, this clonotype is medium-sized (0.01 to 0.1%). This rearrangement joins TRBV4-1 to TRBJ1-1, with D tentatively TRBD1 (5 bases). Germline CDR1 is MGHRA and CDR2 is YSYEKL. The V gene lost 4 bases and the J gene lost 4 bases, with 10 bases spanning the gap. The CDR3 consists of 13 residues. CDR3 loop: CASSRIGGTEAFF. DNA of the CDR3: TGCGCCAGCAGCCGGATCGGGGGCACTGAAGCTTTCTTT.

The J gene is TRBJ2-1, the V gene TRBV20-1, with D possibly being TRBD2 (6 bases). The CDR3 runs to 15 residues. The V end lost 5 bases, the J end lost 1 base, and 15 bases lay between the germline ends. Germline lookup yields CDR1 DFQATT and CDR2 SNEGSKA (reference sequence). This chain's CDR3 is CSARPLARSYNEQFF. The CDR3 DNA reads as TGCAGTGCTCGCCCTCTAGCGAGGTCCTACAATGAGCAGTTCTTC.

This clonotype was picked up a small number of times. The chain recombines TRBV25-1 with TRBJ1-4; the D gene is possibly TRBD1 (5 bases). This CDR3 has 13 amino acids. Deletions cut 6 bases from V and 9 bases from J, with 14 bases between. Germline lookup yields CDR1 MGHDK and CDR2 SYGVNS. The CDR3 spells CASRRPREKKLFF. In DNA, the CDR3 is TGTGCCAGCAGGCGCCCCAGGGAAAAAAAACTGTTTTTT.

For this clonotype: A much larger clone is a single base away; this may be a read error. This chain joins TRBV29-1 and TRBJ2-1, with D possibly called TRBD1 or TRBD2 (7 bases each). This CDR3 is 12 amino acids long. Germline CDR1 SQVTM, CDR2 ANQGSEA. CDR3: CSVGRGDSEQFF. The CDR3, as DNA: TGCAGTGTTGGACGGGGGGACAGTGAGCAGTTCTTC.

This rearrangement joins TRBV7-2 to TRBJ2-3, with D hard to call. This CDR3 contains 15 residues. Looked up from germline, CDR1 is SGHTA and CDR2 is FQGNSA. V lost 2 bases to trimming and J lost 0 bases, with 9 bases between them. The CDR3 nucleotides read TGTGCCAGCAGCTTAAGGGCGACTAGCACAGATACGCAGTATTTT. Amino acid sequence: CASSLRATSTDTQYF.

The table lists this clonotype with a few counts. V is TRBV4-3 and J is TRBJ1-3; TRBD1 is a possible D gene (6 bases). This CDR3 is 15 amino acids long. Between the trimmed V and J ends, which lost 2 bases and 0 bases, there was a span of 8 bases. In germline, CDR1 is LGHNA, CDR2 YSLEER. The CDR3 here is CASSQTGSSGNTIYF. For the CDR3, the DNA is TGCGCCAGCAGCCAAACAGGGAGCTCTGGAAACACCATATATTTT.

This clonotype has just a few counts. The chain combines TRBV20-1 with TRBJ2-1; 14 bases match TRBD2. CDR1 is DFQATT, CDR2 SNEGSKA, per germline (reference sequence). The CDR3 extends over 13 amino acids. Trimming took 6 bases from V and 8 from J; bases not matched to a gene: 3. CDR3 DNA sequence: TGCAGTGCACAGACTAGCGGGAGGGATGAGCAGTTCTTC. Its protein is CSAQTSGRDEQFF.

Sample share makes this clonotype large. V is TRBV9 and J is TRBJ1-2; D gene uncertain. The CDR3 runs 13 residues. The germline gives CDR1 SGDLS, CDR2 YYNGEE. Trimming pared 4 bases from V and 3 bases from J, leaving 10 bases between. The DNA for the CDR3 is TGTGCCAGCAGCAAACAGAGGGACTATGGCTACACCTTC. The encoded protein is CASSKQRDYGYTF.

The table lists this clonotype with a few counts. The chain has TRBV5-1 and TRBJ2-1, with 11 nucleotides matching TRBD2. The J segment lost 8 bases and the V segment lost 2 bases, leaving 9 bases of the junction unmatched. Germline V lookup: CDR1 SGHRS, CDR2 YFSETQ. CDR3 size: 16 residues. CDR3 in amino acids: CASSFIAGGRIHEQFF. The CDR3 bases are TGCGCCAGCAGCTTCATAGCGGGAGGGCGCATCCATGAGCAGTTCTTC.

The chain links TRBV18 to TRBJ2-7; D possibly corresponds to TRBD1 (6 bases). The CDR3 totals 14 residues. Germline values: CDR1 KGHSH, CDR2 LQKENI. V lost 0 bases, J lost 4 bases, and 10 bases lay in between. DNA for the CDR3: TGTGCCAGCTCACCACCTGGGACATCTTACGAGCAGTACTTC. Its translation: CASSPPGTSYEQYF.

The DNA of the CDR3 is TGTGCCAGCAGCCAGACTAGCGTTCTTGAGCAGTTCTTC. This sequence encodes CASSQTSVLEQFF. V and J are TRBV4-2 and TRBJ2-1, with 8 bases matching TRBD2. V trimming: 3 bases; J trimming: 9 bases; junction bases outside the gene matches: 4. There are 13 residues in the CDR3. Germline CDR1 is LGHNA and CDR2 is YNFKEQ.

The J gene is TRBJ2-4, the V gene TRBV6-5; D perhaps matches TRBD2 (5 bases). This CDR3 contains 15 residues. The V gene's germline CDR1 is MNHEY and CDR2 SVGAGI. Trimming left V 4 bases short and J 1 base short, with 11 bases between. The CDR3 loop reads CASSSTPSAKNIQYF. CDR3 coding DNA: TGTGCCAGCAGTTCGACTCCTAGCGCCAAAAACATTCAGTACTTC.